This T cell receptor beta chain was captured in a study of Ad26.COV2.S vaccination and SARS-CoV-2 variants. Study-level background: Ad26.COV2.S, an intramuscular injection, was given once or twice 56 days apart.

Generated by immunoSEQ multiplex PCR, the TCRdb table keeps only in-frame clones and is missing some. The table lists over 300,000 clones, around 82% of them singletons. Comment on this clone: Its antigen is undetermined.

Study observations and caveats: Vaccinated and placebo-treated recipients had similar non-spike TCR breadth.

The treatment was: over 15 received Ad26.COV2.S at low or high dose, single or two shots; five or six received placebo; per-sample allocation not given. It was on day 63 after the first vaccine or placebo injection that samples were taken. SARS-CoV-2 spike from the Wuhan strain was encoded by the vaccine, an Ad26 vector. The V end lost 3 bases, the J end lost 0 bases, and 9 bases lay between the germline ends. Germline values: CDR1 SGHRS, CDR2 YFSETQ. The CDR3 has 14 amino acids. Sample: peripheral blood, taken in a trial of Ad26.COV2.S vaccine versus placebo. The V call is TRBV5-1, the J call TRBJ2-5, with D perhaps TRBD1 or TRBD2 (5 bases each). The receptor's source is a person aged 18-65 years who received the Ad26.COV2.S COVID-19 vaccine or a placebo. CDR3 region: CASSYQGDQETQYF. In nucleotides, the CDR3 is TGCGCCAGCAGCTATCAGGGAGACCAAGAGACCCAGTACTTC.